The 16 T cell receptor beta chains below all came from one sample that was sequenced in a study of T cell clusters in autoimmune cytopenias. TRB amplification used 250 ng of peripheral blood genomic DNA. TRB rearrangements were amplified by touch-down multiplex PCR with mixed TRB-A/B primers. TCRdb reprocessed the multiplex PCR reads and stores each CDR3 protein as one record, lacking DNA. The data include approximately 9,400 distinct CDR3 sequences; the top ten clones carry about 8.7%. Sample: peripheral blood. These TCRs come from a human donor with an autoimmune cytopenia or autoimmune hepatitis (not recorded which).

This clonotype ranks as medium-sized in terms of frequency. The chain uses TRBV6-5 and TRBJ2-1; with no DNA, the TCRdb D assignment of TRBD2 cannot be verified. Germline V gives CDR1 MNHEY, CDR2 SVGAGI. The CDR3 has 12 amino acids. The CDR3 here is CASSYIAGEQFF.

This chain links TRBV27 with TRBJ2-5. This CDR3 has 14 residues. The germline CDR1 and CDR2 sequences are MNHEY and SMNVEV (reference sequence). The CDR3 is CASSLSTPQETQYF.

This chain uses TRBV4-2 with TRBJ1-2. CDR3 length equals 13 residues. CDR1 is LGHNA and CDR2 is YNFKEQ in the germline V gene. CDR3 loop: CASSWDRERGYTF.

The chain combines TRBV27 with TRBJ1-5; with no DNA, the TCRdb D assignment of TRBD1 cannot be verified. The CDR3 consists of 14 residues. Germline loops: CDR1 MNHEY, CDR2 SMNVEV (reference sequence). CDR3: CASSPTGNYQPQHF.

Frequency places this clonotype as medium-sized. V usage is TRBV6-1 and J usage is TRBJ2-2. Germline values: CDR1 MNHNS, CDR2 SASEGT. The length of the CDR3 is 14 residues. The CDR3 is CASRTGSNTGELFF.

The V call is TRBV12-3 or TRBV12-4, the J call TRBJ2-1; no DNA is available, so the TRBD2 call from TCRdb remains unchecked. CDR3 size: 17 residues. The CDR3 sequence: CASRATVAGVGYNEQFF.

V usage is TRBV6-1 and J usage is TRBJ2-1; without DNA, the TCRdb call of TRBD1 cannot be checked. The CDR3 runs 15 residues. Germline CDR1 and CDR2: MNHNS and SASEGT. CDR3 loop: CASGTDHSWGNEQFF.

CDR3 in amino acids: CASSKGLAGASYEQYF. The chain carries TRBV11-1 and TRBJ2-7; TCRdb's D gene call, TRBD2, goes unchecked for lack of DNA. From germline, CDR1 is SGHAT and CDR2 FQDESV (reference sequence). CDR3 size: 16 residues.

The CDR3 is CSASPTSVQETQYF. V is TRBV20-1 and J is TRBJ2-5; TCRdb indicates TRBD2, and absent DNA this call remains unverified. CDR1 and CDR2 from the germline V gene are DFQATT and SNEGSKA (reference sequence). The CDR3 contains 14 residues.

This clonotype shows up as medium-sized (0.01 to 0.1%) by frequency. V is TRBV12-3 or TRBV12-4 and J is TRBJ2-2; the TCRdb call, TRBD2, lacks DNA for checking. The CDR3 consists of 16 residues. CDR3: CASSLEVQRGAGELFF.

This clonotype ranks as medium-sized in terms of frequency. The J gene is TRBJ2-7, the V gene TRBV27. The CDR3 covers 13 residues. Germline CDR1 is MNHEY and CDR2 is SMNVEV (reference sequence). The CDR3 sequence is CASSWVGPYEQYF.

The V gene is TRBV21-1, the J gene TRBJ2-1. TRBV21-1 is assigned pseudogene status. The CDR3 sequence is 19 residues long. This CDR3 is CASSKECLFSGRAYNEQFF.

This CDR3 reads CSAWDGQTFYNEQFF. The chain has TRBV20-1 and TRBJ2-1; TCRdb reports TRBD1, a call that lacks DNA to check it against. The CDR3 extends over 15 amino acids. Germline V gene lookup returns CDR1 DFQATT and CDR2 SNEGSKA (reference sequence).

The V call is TRBV6-6, the J call TRBJ1-1; TCRdb's D call of TRBD1 is untestable without DNA. This CDR3 has 13 residues. Germline loops: CDR1 MNHNY, CDR2 SVGAGI (reference sequence). The CDR3 is CASNPPGQTEAFF.

Its frequency marks this clonotype as medium-sized (0.01 to 0.1%). The V call is TRBV18, the J call TRBJ2-7; absent DNA, TCRdb's TRBD2 call cannot be checked. Germline values: CDR1 KGHSH, CDR2 LQKENI. This CDR3 spans 13 amino acids. CDR3 sequence: CASSLAGRYEQYF.

The chain combines TRBV7-2 with TRBJ2-3; without DNA, the TCRdb call of TRBD2 cannot be checked. Germline V gene sequence: CDR1 SGHTA, CDR2 FQGNSA. This CDR3 is 16 amino acids long. Here the CDR3 reads CASSLARLAGEDTQYF.